Each of the 31 T cell receptor beta chains below was sequenced from the same sample in a study of blood T cell repertoires in COVID-19. Some clones are missing from TCRdb's copy, which holds only in-frame ones; the method was immunoSEQ multiplex PCR. The sample contains 180,000 or so clones, 86% of which appear only once. The sequenced sample consisted of peripheral blood. The source of these receptors is a young man with acute or convalescent COVID-19.

This clone was seen only a few times. The rearrangement joins TRBV4-2 to TRBJ2-7; TRBD2 matches at 11 bases. CDR3 length: 15 residues. Germline CDR1 LGHNA, CDR2 YNFKEQ. The V and J ends lost 4 bases and 3 bases, in that order; junction bases with no gene match: 5. The CDR3 coding sequence is TGTGCCAGCAGCCTCCTCGGGACTAGCGGCTACGAGCAGTACTTC. Encoded protein: CASSLLGTSGYEQYF.

The V call is TRBV6-5, the J call TRBJ1-3; 9 bases fit TRBD1. The CDR3 is 15 residues long. Unmatched junction bases numbered 6, after V lost 6 bases and J lost 3 bases. Germline V lookup: CDR1 MNHEY, CDR2 SVGAGI. The CDR3 DNA is TGTGCCAGCAGCCTAGGGACAGGGCTTGGAAACACCATATATTTT. Translated: CASSLGTGLGNTIYF.

This clone occurred a few times. V and J are TRBV6-5 and TRBJ2-2; a weak D match, TRBD1 (6 bases). Germline V lookup: CDR1 MNHEY, CDR2 SVGAGI. V was cut by 6 bases and J by 0 bases, with 11 bases left in between. The CDR3 sequence is 15 residues long. The CDR3 bases are TGTGCCAGCAGCCCCGGGACACCGAACACCGGGGAGCTGTTTTTT. It codes for CASSPGTPNTGELFF.

The chain employs TRBV2 and TRBJ2-7, with D maybe TRBD1 (5 bases). V dropped 6 bases and J dropped 6 bases, with 12 bases sitting between them. The germline V gene encodes CDR1 SNHLY and CDR2 FYNNEI. There are 12 residues in the CDR3. CDR3 nucleotide sequence: TGTGCCAGCAGGCCAACAGGATTCGAGCAGTACTTC. This gives the protein CASRPTGFEQYF.

V gene TRBV30 combines with J gene TRBJ1-3, with D possibly TRBD1 on 6 matching bases. The CDR3 contains 13 residues. The V end was cut by 3 bases, the J end by 8 bases, with 14 bases between. Germline V lookup: CDR1 GTSNPN, CDR2 SVGIG (reference sequence). The CDR3 sequence is CAWSLAQGHTIYF. As DNA, the CDR3 is TGTGCCTGGAGCCTGGCACAGGGACACACCATATATTTT.

CDR3 sequence (DNA): TGTGCCATCAGTGCCGGAGCGGGGGGCCCTCAAGAGACCCAGTACTTC. This gives the protein CAISAGAGGPQETQYF. V gene TRBV10-3 combines with J gene TRBJ2-5; 9 positions agree with TRBD2. This CDR3 region has 16 residues. V shed 4 bases and J 2 bases; nucleotides not matched to a gene: 8. Germline-derived CDR1 and CDR2 are ENHRY and SYGVKD.

V is TRBV6-5 and J is TRBJ1-2, with D possibly being TRBD1 (5 bases). V gave up 7 bases and J gave up 1 base, with 13 bases separating them. Germline V lookup: CDR1 MNHEY, CDR2 SVGAGI. This CDR3 comprises 14 residues. Here the CDR3 reads CASMGTTLNYGYTF. DNA of the CDR3: TGTGCCAGCATGGGGACTACCCTTAACTATGGCTACACCTTC.

The chain has TRBV30 and TRBJ2-3, with D perhaps TRBD2 (6 bases). The V end lost 8 bases, the J end lost 0 bases, and 12 bases lay between the germline ends. Germline lookup yields CDR1 GTSNPN and CDR2 SVGIG (reference sequence). The length of the CDR3 is 13 residues. CDR3 in DNA: TGTGCCGGATTAGCGGAGAGCACAGATACGCAGTATTTT. Its translation is CAGLAESTDTQYF. The complete variable domain, with remaining parts taken from reference TRBV30 and TRBJ2-3, reads SQTIHQWPATLVQPVGSPLSLECTVEGTSNPNLYWYRQAAGRGLQLLFYSVGIGQISSEVPQNLSASRPQDRQFILSSKKLLLSDSGFYLCAGLAESTDTQYFGPGTRLTVL.

The chain has TRBV5-1 and TRBJ1-5, with unresolved D. The CDR3 covers 16 residues. CDR1 is SGHRS, CDR2 YFSETQ, per germline. Trimming removed 0 bases from V and 2 bases from J, with 12 bases in between. The CDR3 DNA reads as TGCGCCAGCAGCTTGGTACCCCTCGGAGGCAATCAGCCCCAGCATTTT. Amino acids: CASSLVPLGGNQPQHF.

V and J are TRBV7-3 and TRBJ1-6, with D possibly matching TRBD1 (6 bases). Germline CDR1 reads SGHTA; CDR2 reads FQGTGA. This CDR3 is built from 17 residues. Deletions cut 2 bases from V and 6 bases from J, with 17 bases between. In DNA, the CDR3 is TGTGCCAGCAGCTTACGAGGGGGAAGTGGAAGTAATTCACCCCTCCACTTT. It translates to CASSLRGGSGSNSPLHF.

The chain is built from TRBV4-2 and TRBJ2-2; maybe TRBD2 (7 bases). The CDR3 runs 16 residues. Germline V gene lookup returns CDR1 LGHNA and CDR2 YNFKEQ. The germline V and J ends were trimmed by 3 bases and 1 base, with 12 bases remaining between them. The CDR3 DNA sequence: TGTGCCAGCAGCCAGGGAGGGGGGTTGAACACCGGGGAGCTGTTTTTT. It codes for CASSQGGGLNTGELFF.

This clone has only one observation. Mismatch with germline at one junction end may stem from a read error. The chain employs TRBV9 and TRBJ2-5, with 8 bases lining up with TRBD1. CDR3 size: 15 residues. CDR1 is SGDLS, CDR2 YYNGEE, per germline. CDR3 in amino acids: CASSGQGLPQEAQYF. The CDR3 DNA reads TGTGCCAGCAGCGGACAGGGGTTACCACAAGAGGCCCAGTACTTC.

The J gene is TRBJ2-3, the V gene TRBV7-8, with 14 bases fitting TRBD2. Germline CDR1 is SGHVS and CDR2 is FQNEAQ. The CDR3 has 18 amino acids. Germline trimming cut 7 bases from V and 6 bases from J; bases unmatched to any gene: 15. CDR3 residues: CASNKGWGLAGVRDTQYF. CDR3 nucleotide sequence: TGTGCCAGCAACAAAGGATGGGGACTAGCGGGGGTTCGGGATACGCAGTATTTT.

CDR3 loop: CASSIAGQGVTDTQYF. The CDR3 DNA is TGTGCCAGCAGTATAGCCGGACAGGGGGTCACAGATACGCAGTATTTT. The genes are TRBV7-2 and TRBJ2-3; 10 bases fit TRBD1. This CDR3 is built from 16 residues. J lost 2 bases, V lost 6 bases, and 8 bases had no gene match. Germline CDR1 reads SGHTA; CDR2 reads FQGNSA.

The sample holds a few counts of this clone. The chain is built from TRBV12-5 and TRBJ2-7, with a weak D call TRBD1 (5 bases). Germline V lookup: CDR1 LGHNT, CDR2 FRNRAP. V was shortened by 1 base and J by 0 bases, with 10 bases between the two germline ends. The CDR3 is made up of 15 amino acids. CDR3 residues: CASGLGHRLSYEQYF. The CDR3 region has the DNA TGTGCTAGTGGTTTGGGTCACAGGCTCTCCTACGAGCAGTACTTC.

The chain has TRBV4-1 and TRBJ2-2; D is uncertain. Germline CDR1 MGHRA, CDR2 YSYEKL. V was shortened by 1 base and J by 5 bases, with 11 bases between the two germline ends. This CDR3 comprises 15 residues. The CDR3 bases are TGCGCCAGCAGCCAAGGCAGGTTGGAAACCGGGGAGCTGTTTTTT. Translating it yields CASSQGRLETGELFF.

V is TRBV19 and J is TRBJ1-5, with D possibly TRBD1 on 6 matching bases. The CDR3 sequence is 15 residues long. Trimming shortened V by 7 bases and J by 15 bases, and 28 bases separated the two germline ends. CDR1 is LNHDA and CDR2 is SQIVND in the germline V gene (reference sequence). CDR3 coding DNA: TGTGCCAGTAAGGGGGGGTTGGGAAGGTTCGACCCTCTGCATTTT. This gives the protein CASKGGLGRFDPLHF.

The CDR3 loop reads CASSFGMSSNQPQHF. Here the CDR3 DNA reads TGTGCCAGCAGCTTCGGGATGTCTAGCAATCAGCCCCAGCATTTT. V usage is TRBV5-5 and J usage is TRBJ1-5; D not certain. Germline CDR1 and CDR2: SGHKS and YYEKEE (reference sequence). The CDR3 totals 15 residues. V was clipped by 2 bases and J by 0 bases, with 9 bases between them. The full variable domain, rest sourced from reference TRBV5-5 and TRBJ1-5, is DAGVTQSPTHLIKTRGQQVTLRCSPISGHKSVSWYQQVLGQGPQFIFQYYEKEERGRGNFPDRFSARQFPNYSSELNVNALLLGDSALYLCASSFGMSSNQPQHFGDGTRLSIL.

This clone turned up a few times. This chain connects TRBV7-2 to TRBJ2-3; 8 bases are a match to TRBD2. V was pared by 1 base and J by 3 bases, with 6 bases of the junction left unmatched. Germline V gene lookup returns CDR1 SGHTA and CDR2 FQGNSA. The CDR3 runs 16 residues. The CDR3 nucleotides are TGTGCCAGCAGCTTAGGTTTTGGGACTAGTACAGATACGCAGTATTTT. As protein: CASSLGFGTSTDTQYF.

V usage is TRBV28 and J usage is TRBJ2-5; D possibly corresponds to TRBD1 (6 bases). Deletions cut 6 bases from V and 2 bases from J, with 10 bases between. The CDR3 has 13 amino acids. The germline gives CDR1 MDHEN, CDR2 SYDVKM. The CDR3 coding sequence is TGTGCCAGCAGATGGACAGAGCAAGAGACCCAGTACTTC. Translated: CASRWTEQETQYF. Looking up the rest from reference TRBV28 and TRBJ2-5 gives the full variable domain: DVKVTQSSRYLVKRTGEKVFLECVQDMDHENMFWYRQDPGLGLRLIYFSYDVKMKEKGDIPEGYSVSREKKERFSLILESASTNQTSMYLCASRWTEQETQYFGPGTRLLVL.

A single count supports this clone. This chain uses TRBV30 with TRBJ1-2; TRBD1 aligns across 7 bases. The CDR3 has 15 amino acids. Germline V lookup: CDR1 GTSNPN, CDR2 SVGIG (reference sequence). V lost 3 bases, J lost 2 bases, and 9 bases stayed unmatched. Here the CDR3 reads CAWSPSPGQNYGYTF. In nucleotides, the CDR3 is TGTGCCTGGAGCCCATCTCCGGGACAGAACTATGGCTACACCTTC.

The CDR3 spells CATTTGTNTEAFF. DNA of the CDR3: TGCGCCACCACGACAGGGACAAACACTGAAGCTTTCTTT. V and J are TRBV5-1 and TRBJ1-1; TRBD1 aligns across 7 bases. Germline CDR1 and CDR2: SGHRS and YFSETQ. This CDR3 region has 13 residues. Unmatched junction bases numbered 7, after V lost 9 bases and J lost 2 bases.

This clone was observed a single time. V and J are TRBV3-1 (or the pseudogene TRBV3-2) and TRBJ1-2; perhaps TRBD1 as D (5 bases). The germline V and J ends were trimmed by 4 bases and 1 base, with 10 bases remaining between them. The CDR3 is 14 amino acids. Germline CDR1 reads LGHDT; CDR2 reads YNNKEL (reference sequence). As DNA, the CDR3 is TGTGCCAGCAGCCTTCGACAGAGTAACTATGGCTACACCTTC. Amino acid sequence: CASSLRQSNYGYTF.

The gene calls are TRBV19 and TRBJ1-5; 12 bases are shared with TRBD1. Trimming removed 7 bases from V and 7 bases from J; junction bases left unmatched: 8. The CDR3 runs to 15 residues. CDR1 and CDR2 from the germline V gene are LNHDA and SQIVND (reference sequence). CDR3 loop: CASTDWDRGQQPQHF. In nucleotides, the CDR3 is TGTGCCAGTACAGATTGGGACAGGGGGCAACAGCCCCAGCATTTT.

V and J are TRBV7-9 and TRBJ2-1, with a weak D call TRBD1 (6 bases). The germline V and J ends were trimmed by 6 bases and 4 bases, with 13 bases remaining between them. In germline, CDR1 is SEHNR, CDR2 FQNEAQ (reference sequence). The CDR3 contains 14 residues. CDR3 nucleotides: TGTGCCAGCAGGGCAACCGGACAGTACAATGAGCAGTTCTTC. Protein product: CASRATGQYNEQFF.

V is TRBV4-1 and J is TRBJ2-4; tentative D call: TRBD1 (5 bases). The germline V gene encodes CDR1 MGHRA and CDR2 YSYEKL. CDR3 length equals 12 residues. V was shortened by 5 bases and J by 9 bases, with 11 bases between the two germline ends. CDR3 nucleotides: TGCGCCAGCAGCTCCAGGGATGGCATTCAGTACTTC. Amino acid sequence: CASSSRDGIQYF.

This chain's CDR3 is CASSQGVSGGDEQFF. The CDR3 coding sequence is TGTGCCAGCAGCCAAGGAGTTAGCGGGGGGGATGAGCAGTTCTTC. The V gene is TRBV3-1 (or the pseudogene TRBV3-2), the J gene TRBJ2-1; TRBD2 aligns across 11 bases. The V gene end was trimmed by 1 base and the J gene end by 8 bases; junction bases not matched to a gene: 4. Germline CDR1 reads LGHDT; CDR2 reads YNNKEL (reference sequence). This CDR3 has 15 residues.

This rearrangement joins TRBV15 to TRBJ2-1; D not resolved. Germline values: CDR1 LNHNV, CDR2 YYDKDF (reference sequence). The CDR3 is made up of 14 amino acids. V was trimmed by 1 base and J by 0 bases, leaving 4 bases between them. CDR3 coding DNA: TGTGCCACCAGCAGAGTCGGCTCCTACAATGAGCAGTTCTTC. Translated: CATSRVGSYNEQFF.

This clone was detected only once. This chain connects TRBV18 to TRBJ1-5; D is unresolved. The CDR3 covers 17 residues. Trimming removed 3 bases from V and 0 bases from J, with 15 bases in between. The germline V gene has CDR1 KGHSH and CDR2 LQKENI. CDR3 in amino acids: CASSPSETISSNQPQHF. The CDR3 DNA reads as TGTGCCAGCTCACCTTCCGAGACAATAAGTAGCAATCAGCCCCAGCATTTT.

This clone was counted between two and nine times. CDR3 loop: CASSQATGTGVFPIYF. CDR3 nucleotide sequence: TGCGCCAGCAGCCAAGCGACTGGGACAGGGGTTTTCCCCATATATTTT. The J gene is TRBJ1-3, the V gene TRBV4-1; 10 nucleotides agree with TRBD1. J gave up 11 bases and V 1 base, and 11 bases lay outside the gene matches. The CDR3 loop spans 16 amino acids. CDR1 and CDR2 (germline): MGHRA, YSYEKL.

The rearrangement joins TRBV11-2 to TRBJ2-3, with D possibly TRBD1 on 6 matching bases. CDR1 is SGHAT and CDR2 is FQNNGV in the germline V gene. The ends were cut back, 3 bases at V and 4 bases at J, with 8 bases in the middle. The CDR3 has 13 amino acids. CDR3 loop: CASSFQGSDTQYF. The CDR3 DNA is TGTGCCAGCAGCTTCCAGGGGTCAGATACGCAGTATTTT.